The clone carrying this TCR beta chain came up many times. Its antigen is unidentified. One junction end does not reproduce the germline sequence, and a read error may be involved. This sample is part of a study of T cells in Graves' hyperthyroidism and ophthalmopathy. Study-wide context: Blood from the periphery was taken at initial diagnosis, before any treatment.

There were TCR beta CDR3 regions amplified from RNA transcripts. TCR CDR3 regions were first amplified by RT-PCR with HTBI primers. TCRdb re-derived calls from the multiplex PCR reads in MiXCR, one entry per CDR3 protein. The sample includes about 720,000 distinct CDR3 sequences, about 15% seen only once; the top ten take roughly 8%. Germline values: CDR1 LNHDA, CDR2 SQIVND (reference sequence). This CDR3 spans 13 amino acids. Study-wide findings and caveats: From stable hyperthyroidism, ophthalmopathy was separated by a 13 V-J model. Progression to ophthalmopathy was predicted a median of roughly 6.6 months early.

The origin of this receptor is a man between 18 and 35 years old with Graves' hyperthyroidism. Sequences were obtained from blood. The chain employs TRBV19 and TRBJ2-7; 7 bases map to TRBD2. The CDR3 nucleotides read TGCGCCAGCTCCCCCACTAGCGCCTACGAGCAGTACTTC. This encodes CASSPTSAYEQYF.